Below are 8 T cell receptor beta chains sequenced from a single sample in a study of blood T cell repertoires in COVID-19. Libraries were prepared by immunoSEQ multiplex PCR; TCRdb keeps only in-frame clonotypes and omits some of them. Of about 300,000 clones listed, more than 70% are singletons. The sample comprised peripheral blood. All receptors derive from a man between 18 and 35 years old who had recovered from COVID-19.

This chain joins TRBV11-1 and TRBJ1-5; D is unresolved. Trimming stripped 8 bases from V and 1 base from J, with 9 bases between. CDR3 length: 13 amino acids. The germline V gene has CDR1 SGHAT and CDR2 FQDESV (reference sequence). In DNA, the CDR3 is TGTGCCAGCGCCGCGGGGAGCAATCAGCCCCAGCATTTT. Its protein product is CASAAGSNQPQHF. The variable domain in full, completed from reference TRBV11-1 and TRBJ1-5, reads EAEVAQSPRYKITEKSQAVAFWCDPISGHATLYWYRQILGQGPELLVQFQDESVVDDSQLPKDRFSAERLKGVDSTLKIQPAELGDSAMYLCASAAGSNQPQHFGDGTRLSIL.

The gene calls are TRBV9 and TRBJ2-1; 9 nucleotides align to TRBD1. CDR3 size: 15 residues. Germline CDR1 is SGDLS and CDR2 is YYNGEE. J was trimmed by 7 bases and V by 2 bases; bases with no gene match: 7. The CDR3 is CASSVGGQGVNEQFF. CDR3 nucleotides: TGTGCCAGCAGCGTCGGGGGACAGGGAGTGAATGAGCAGTTCTTC.

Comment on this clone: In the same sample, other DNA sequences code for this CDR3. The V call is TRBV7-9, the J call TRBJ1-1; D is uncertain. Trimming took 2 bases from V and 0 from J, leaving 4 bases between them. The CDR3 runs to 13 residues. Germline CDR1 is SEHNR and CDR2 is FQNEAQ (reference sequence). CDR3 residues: CASSLSVNTEAFF. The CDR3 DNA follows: TGTGCCAGCAGCTTAAGCGTGAACACTGAAGCTTTCTTT.

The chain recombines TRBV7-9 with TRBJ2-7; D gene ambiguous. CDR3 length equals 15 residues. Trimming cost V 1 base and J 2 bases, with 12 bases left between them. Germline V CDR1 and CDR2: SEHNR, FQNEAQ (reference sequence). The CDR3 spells CASSLEYESTYEQYF. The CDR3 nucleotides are TGTGCCAGCAGCTTAGAATATGAGTCCACCTACGAGCAGTACTTC.

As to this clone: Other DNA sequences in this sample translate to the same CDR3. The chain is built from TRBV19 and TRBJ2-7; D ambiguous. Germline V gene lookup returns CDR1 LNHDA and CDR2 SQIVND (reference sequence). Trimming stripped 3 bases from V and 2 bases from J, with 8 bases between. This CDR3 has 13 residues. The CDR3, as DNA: TGTGCCAGTAGTATCCGCGAGGCCTACGAGCAGTACTTC. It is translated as CASSIREAYEQYF. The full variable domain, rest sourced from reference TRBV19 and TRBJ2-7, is DGGITQSPKYLFRKEGQNVTLSCEQNLNHDAMYWYRQDPGQGLRLIYYSQIVNDFQKGDIAEGYSVSREKKESFPLTVTSAQKNPTAFYLCASSIREAYEQYFGPGTRLTVT.

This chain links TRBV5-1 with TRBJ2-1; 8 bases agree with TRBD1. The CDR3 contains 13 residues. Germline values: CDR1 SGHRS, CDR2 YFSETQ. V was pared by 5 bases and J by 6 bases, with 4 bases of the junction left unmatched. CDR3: CASRWTGSNEQFF. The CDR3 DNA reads TGCGCCAGCAGGTGGACAGGGAGCAATGAGCAGTTCTTC. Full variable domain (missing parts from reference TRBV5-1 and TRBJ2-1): KAGVTQTPRYLIKTRGQQVTLSCSPISGHRSVSWYQQTPGQGLQFLFEYFSETQRNKGNFPGRFSGRQFSNSRSEMNVSTLELGDSALYLCASRWTGSNEQFFGPGTRLTVL.

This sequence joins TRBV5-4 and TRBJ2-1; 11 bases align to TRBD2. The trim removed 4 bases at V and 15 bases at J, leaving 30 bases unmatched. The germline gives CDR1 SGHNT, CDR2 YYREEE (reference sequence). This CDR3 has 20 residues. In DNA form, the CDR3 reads TGTGCCAGCAGCCCGAGGGCGGGACAGGGCGAACCCAGTTTAGCGGGGGGGCGGTTCTTC. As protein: CASSPRAGQGEPSLAGGRFF.

CDR3 sequence: CASSQGSDPSLAGYTF. In DNA form, the CDR3 reads TGTGCCAGCAGCCAGGGCTCGGATCCCAGCCTTGCTGGCTACACCTTC. The genes are TRBV7-9 and TRBJ1-2, with D possibly matching TRBD1 (5 bases). The CDR3 extends over 16 amino acids. CDR1 is SEHNR, CDR2 FQNEAQ, per germline (reference sequence). V was cut by 5 bases and J by 7 bases, with 23 bases left in between. Full variable domain (missing parts from reference TRBV7-9 and TRBJ1-2): DTGVSQNPRHKITKRGQNVTFRCDPISEHNRLYWYRQTLGQGPEFLTYFQNEAQLEKSRLLSDRFSAERPKGSFSTLEIQRTEQGDSAMYLCASSQGSDPSLAGYTFGSGTRLTVV.